One sample yielded the 16 T cell receptor beta chains listed below, sequenced in a study of T cell responses to AZD1222 COVID-19 vaccine. The assay was immunoSEQ multiplex PCR, and TCRdb's table has in-frame clones only and misses some. The profile shows over 70,000 clones, 60% to 85% of them singletons. The input for sequencing was peripheral blood, taken 28 days after the second dose of the MenACWY control vaccine. These receptors originate from an adult who received the MenACWY meningococcal vaccine as a control.

This chain links TRBV2 with TRBJ1-2, with 7 nucleotides matching TRBD1. Losses at the gene ends were 1 base for V and 4 bases for J; bases not matched to a gene: 9. CDR1 and CDR2 from the germline V gene are SNHLY and FYNNEI. There are 16 residues in the CDR3. The CDR3: CASSEDSRGVSYGYTF. In nucleotides, the CDR3 is TGTGCCAGCAGTGAAGACTCCAGGGGGGTTAGCTATGGCTACACCTTC.

This clone was seen more than once but under ten times. This CDR3 reads CASSVGGSRARSYEQYF. CDR3 bases: TGCGCCAGCAGCGTCGGTGGTAGTCGGGCCCGGTCCTACGAGCAGTACTTC. The rearrangement joins TRBV5-1 to TRBJ2-7; D is ambiguous. The V gene lost 4 bases and the J gene lost 1 base, with 21 bases spanning the gap. The CDR3 contains 17 residues. Germline values: CDR1 SGHRS, CDR2 YFSETQ.

The V gene is TRBV11-2, the J gene TRBJ1-6; TRBD1 is a possible D gene (6 bases). This CDR3 is built from 18 residues. Germline CDR1 is SGHAT and CDR2 is FQNNGV. Trimming stripped 0 bases from V and 9 bases from J, with 21 bases between. CDR3 region: CASSLDQGRGRRSSPLHF. As DNA, the CDR3 is TGTGCCAGCAGCTTAGATCAGGGCAGGGGTCGGCGCAGTTCACCCCTCCACTTT. Variable domain in full (rest from reference TRBV11-2 and TRBJ1-6): EAGVAQSPRYKIIEKRQSVAFWCNPISGHATLYWYQQILGQGPKLLIQFQNNGVVDDSQLPKDRFSAERLKGVDSTLKIQPAKLEDSAVYLCASSLDQGRGRRSSPLHFGNGTRLTVT.

This rearrangement joins TRBV20-1 to TRBJ2-3; TRBD1 or TRBD2 may be the D gene (5 bases each). Germline V lookup: CDR1 DFQATT, CDR2 SNEGSKA (reference sequence). The CDR3 contains 15 residues. V was cut by 3 bases and J by 4 bases, with 17 bases left in between. CDR3 region: CSASYGTEGADTQYF. In DNA form, the CDR3 reads TGCAGTGCTAGTTACGGGACCGAGGGCGCAGATACGCAGTATTTT.

This clone was seen a few times. The chain is built from TRBV5-1 and TRBJ2-3; D is perhaps TRBD1 (5 bases). The CDR3 has 14 amino acids. V gave up 2 bases and J gave up 6 bases, with 13 bases separating them. CDR1 and CDR2 (germline): SGHRS, YFSETQ. CDR3 region: CASSFGQGGDTQYF. CDR3 DNA sequence: TGCGCCAGCAGCTTTGGGCAGGGTGGCGATACGCAGTATTTT.

The chain couples TRBV15 to TRBJ1-2; 7 bases map to TRBD1. J was trimmed by 8 bases and V by 3 bases; bases with no gene match: 6. The CDR3 totals 13 residues. Germline CDR1 LNHNV, CDR2 YYDKDF (reference sequence). As DNA, the CDR3 is TGTGCCACCAGCAGGCGACAGGGAGGCGGCTACACCTTC. The encoded protein is CATSRRQGGGYTF.

Only one count was recorded for this clone. The chain is built from TRBV28 and TRBJ2-7, with D possibly matching TRBD1 (6 bases). In germline, CDR1 is MDHEN, CDR2 SYDVKM. CDR3 length: 13 residues. Trimming took off 3 bases at V and 7 bases at J, with 13 bases between the two ends. The CDR3 nucleotides are TGTGCCAGCAGTTTTGGACAGACGCGGGAGCAGTACTTC. This encodes CASSFGQTREQYF.

In this sample, this clone turned up a few times. The rearrangement uses TRBV3-1 (or the pseudogene TRBV3-2) and TRBJ2-2; unclear D gene. The CDR3 spans 14 residues. V lost 0 bases to trimming and J lost 3 bases, with 5 bases between them. Germline CDR1 LGHDT, CDR2 YNNKEL (reference sequence). The CDR3 loop reads CASSQEVYTGELFF. DNA for the CDR3: TGTGCCAGCAGCCAAGAAGTCTACACCGGGGAGCTGTTTTTT.

V usage is TRBV4-1 and J usage is TRBJ2-7, with D unclear. The CDR3 has 13 residues. Germline V CDR1 and CDR2: MGHRA, YSYEKL. The V end lost 2 bases, the J end lost 5 bases, and 10 bases lay between the germline ends. As DNA, the CDR3 is TGCGCCAGCAGCCAATCGTGGTGGGACGAGCAGTACTTC. Its translation: CASSQSWWDEQYF.

V gene TRBV7-8 combines with J gene TRBJ1-5; weak D call: TRBD1 (6 bases). Trimming took 5 bases from V and 2 from J, leaving 28 bases between them. Germline V CDR1 and CDR2: SGHVS, FQNEAQ. This CDR3 is built from 20 residues. CDR3 coding DNA: TGTGCCAGCAGCCCTAATGGGGGCAGGGGATGGGCAGGTGGCAATCAGCCCCAGCATTTT. It specifies CASSPNGGRGWAGGNQPQHF.

This clone has at least ten counts. The chain is built from TRBV15 and TRBJ1-5, with no clear D. The CDR3 consists of 14 residues. V gave up 6 bases and J gave up 6 bases, with 15 bases separating them. Germline V gene lookup returns CDR1 LNHNV and CDR2 YYDKDF (reference sequence). The DNA for the CDR3 is TGTGCCACCAGTTCTATAGCGGGAGGTCAGCCCCAGCATTTT. Translated, it gives CATSSIAGGQPQHF.

The chain links TRBV7-2 to TRBJ2-1; D remains unclear. The CDR3 contains 12 residues. CDR1 is SGHTA and CDR2 is FQGNSA in the germline V gene. V was pared by 3 bases and J by 13 bases, with 13 bases between. The CDR3 is CASSFSWQTQFF. In DNA form, the CDR3 reads TGTGCCAGCAGCTTCTCCTGGCAGACCCAGTTCTTC.

The V gene is TRBV7-2, the J gene TRBJ1-2; tentatively, D is TRBD1 (5 bases). The CDR3 covers 15 residues. Germline V gene lookup returns CDR1 SGHTA and CDR2 FQGNSA. V was trimmed by 2 bases and J by 8 bases, leaving 18 bases between them. Here the CDR3 reads CASSLSGPSGYGYTF. CDR3 DNA: TGTGCCAGCAGCTTATCAGGGCCCTCGGGTTACGGCTACACCTTC.

The chain uses TRBV28 and TRBJ1-2, with D possibly being TRBD1 (6 bases). The CDR3 runs to 13 residues. The V end was cut by 9 bases, the J end by 5 bases, with 16 bases between. From germline, CDR1 is MDHEN and CDR2 SYDVKM. CDR3 DNA: TGTGCCAGTTTCCGGGACATGCCTTATGGCTACACCTTC. Amino acids: CASFRDMPYGYTF.

This clone appeared once. This CDR3 reads CASSFIPNTEAFF. The DNA of the CDR3 is TGTGCCAGCAGTTTTATACCGAACACTGAAGCTTTCTTT. V is TRBV12-3 or TRBV12-4 and J is TRBJ1-1, with D uncertain. The CDR3 is 13 amino acids. V was shortened by 3 bases and J by 1 base, with 6 bases between the two germline ends.

This chain links TRBV30 with TRBJ1-1; D is possibly TRBD1 (5 bases). In germline, CDR1 is GTSNPN, CDR2 SVGIG (reference sequence). CDR3 length equals 14 residues. V lost 1 base and J 5 bases, leaving 14 bases between the germline ends. The CDR3 loop is CAWSAGLLFTEAFF. The CDR3 region has the DNA TGTGCCTGGAGTGCGGGACTTTTATTTACTGAAGCTTTCTTT.